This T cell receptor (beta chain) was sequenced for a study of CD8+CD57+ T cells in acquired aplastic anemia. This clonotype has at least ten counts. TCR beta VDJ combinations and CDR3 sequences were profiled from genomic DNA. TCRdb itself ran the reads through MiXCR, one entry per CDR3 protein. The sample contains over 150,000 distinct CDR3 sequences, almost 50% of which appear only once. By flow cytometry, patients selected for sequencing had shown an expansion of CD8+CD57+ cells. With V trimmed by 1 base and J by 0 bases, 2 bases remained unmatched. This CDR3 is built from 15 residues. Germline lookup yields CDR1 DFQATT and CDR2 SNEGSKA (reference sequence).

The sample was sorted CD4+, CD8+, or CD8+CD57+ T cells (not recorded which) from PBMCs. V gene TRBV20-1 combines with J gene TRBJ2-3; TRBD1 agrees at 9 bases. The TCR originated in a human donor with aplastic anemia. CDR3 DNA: TGCAGTGCTAGAGGGACAGGGGCTAGCACAGATACGCAGTATTTT. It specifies CSARGTGASTDTQYF.